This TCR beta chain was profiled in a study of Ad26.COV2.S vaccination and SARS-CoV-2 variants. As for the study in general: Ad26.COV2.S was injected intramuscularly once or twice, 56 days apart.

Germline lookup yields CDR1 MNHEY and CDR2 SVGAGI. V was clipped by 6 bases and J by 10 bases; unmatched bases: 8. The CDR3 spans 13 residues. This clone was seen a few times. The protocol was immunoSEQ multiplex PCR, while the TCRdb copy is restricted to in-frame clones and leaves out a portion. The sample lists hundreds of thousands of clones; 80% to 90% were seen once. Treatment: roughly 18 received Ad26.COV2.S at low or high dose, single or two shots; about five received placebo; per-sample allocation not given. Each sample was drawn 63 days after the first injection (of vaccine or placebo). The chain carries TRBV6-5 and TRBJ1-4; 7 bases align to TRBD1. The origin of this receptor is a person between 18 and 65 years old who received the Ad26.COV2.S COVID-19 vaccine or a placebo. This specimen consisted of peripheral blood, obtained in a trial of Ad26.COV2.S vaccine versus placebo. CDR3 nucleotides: TGTGCCAGCAGGCCCGACAGGGCCGGAAAACTGTTTTTT. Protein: CASRPDRAGKLFF.